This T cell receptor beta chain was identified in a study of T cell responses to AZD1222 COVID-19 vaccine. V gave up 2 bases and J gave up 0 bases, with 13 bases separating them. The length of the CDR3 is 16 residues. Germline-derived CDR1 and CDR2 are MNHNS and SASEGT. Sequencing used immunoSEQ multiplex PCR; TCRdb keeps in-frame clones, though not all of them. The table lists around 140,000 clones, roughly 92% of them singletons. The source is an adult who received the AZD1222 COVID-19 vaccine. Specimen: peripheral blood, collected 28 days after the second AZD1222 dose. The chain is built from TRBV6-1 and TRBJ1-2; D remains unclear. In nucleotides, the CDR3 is TGTGCCAGCAGTGAACCCGGGCTCTATACTAACTATGGCTACACCTTC. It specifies CASSEPGLYTNYGYTF.